This passage covers 28 T cell receptor beta chains from one sample sequenced in a study of identical twins. TCRdb processed the 5' RACE reads anew with MiXCR; each CDR3 protein has one entry. The repertoire holds approximately 1.8 million distinct CDR3 sequences, with around a third as singletons. The material sequenced was cord blood. These receptor sequences come from a newborn girl in good health.

The J gene is TRBJ1-2, the V gene TRBV3-1, with D tentatively TRBD1 (6 bases). This CDR3 has 15 amino acids. The ends were cut back, 5 bases at V and 0 bases at J, with 13 bases in the middle. Germline V CDR1 and CDR2: LGHDT, YNNKEL (reference sequence). The CDR3 loop reads CASSYTDSSNYGYTF. CDR3 in DNA: TGTGCCAGCAGCTACACGGACAGTTCTAACTATGGCTACACCTTC. Based on the CDR3 plus reference TRBV3-1 and TRBJ1-2, the full variable domain is DTAVSQTPKYLVTQMGNDKSIKCEQNLGHDTMYWYKQDSKKFLKIMFSYNNKELIINETVPNRFSPKSPDKAHLNLHINSLELGDSAVYFCASSYTDSSNYGYTFGSGTRLTVV.

The chain couples TRBV20-1 to TRBJ2-7; D is ambiguous. The length of the CDR3 is 13 residues. CDR1 DFQATT and CDR2 SNEGSKA come from the germline V gene (reference sequence). Between the trimmed V and J ends, which lost 6 bases and 0 bases, there was a span of 12 bases. The CDR3, as DNA: TGCAGTGCCGAAAACACGGGCTCCTACGAGCAGTACTTC. Amino acids: CSAENTGSYEQYF.

This sequence joins TRBV20-1 and TRBJ2-1; 11 bases fit TRBD2. The V gene's germline CDR1 is DFQATT and CDR2 SNEGSKA (reference sequence). With V trimmed by 4 bases and J by 5 bases, 19 bases remained unmatched. The CDR3 contains 19 residues. The CDR3 spells CSAKDRGLRGLAGHNEQFF. The CDR3 DNA sequence: TGCAGTGCTAAAGACCGGGGGTTGAGAGGACTAGCGGGCCACAATGAGCAGTTCTTC.

The chain uses TRBV5-1 and TRBJ2-5, with a weak D call TRBD2 (6 bases). The CDR3 is 15 residues long. Germline values: CDR1 SGHRS, CDR2 YFSETQ. The germline V and J ends were trimmed by 6 bases and 5 bases, with 20 bases remaining between them. CDR3: CASNTLGGRGETQYF. The CDR3 bases are TGCGCCAGCAATACCCTAGGTGGGCGGGGCGAGACCCAGTACTTC.

The genes are TRBV5-1 and TRBJ2-5, with D tentatively TRBD1 (6 bases). V lost 1 base to trimming and J lost 5 bases, with 15 bases between them. The germline gives CDR1 SGHRS, CDR2 YFSETQ. The CDR3 runs 15 residues. This CDR3 is CASSLLGRQGETQYF. The CDR3 coding sequence is TGCGCCAGCAGCTTGCTCGGCAGGCAGGGGGAGACCCAGTACTTC.

The rearrangement uses TRBV5-1 and TRBJ2-7, with D possibly TRBD2 on 6 matching bases. CDR1 is SGHRS, CDR2 YFSETQ, per germline. This CDR3 has 15 residues. Between the trimmed V and J ends, which lost 4 bases and 1 base, there was a span of 15 bases. The CDR3 loop is CASSPGGVESYEQYF. The CDR3 nucleotides read TGCGCCAGCAGCCCCGGGGGAGTGGAGTCCTACGAGCAGTACTTC.

This clonotype was counted a few times. J is TRBJ2-3 and V is TRBV6-5; no definite D call. The CDR3 length is 15 residues. CDR1 is MNHEY, CDR2 SVGAGI, per germline. Trimming removed 5 bases from V and 2 bases from J, with 14 bases in between. In nucleotides, the CDR3 is TGTGCCAGCAGTCCCCGACTCCCTTCCACAGATACGCAGTATTTT. It translates to CASSPRLPSTDTQYF.

The gene calls are TRBV24-1 and TRBJ1-5; possible D gene TRBD1, 6 bases. The CDR3 length is 21 residues. V was shortened by 4 bases and J by 2 bases, with 29 bases between the two germline ends. Germline CDR1 and CDR2: KGHDR and SFDVKD. CDR3 nucleotides: TGTGCCACCAGTGACCCCCATATTCAGGGGAATTGTTCTATCGGCAATCAGCCCCAGCATTTT. Residues: CATSDPHIQGNCSIGNQPQHF.

This clonotype appeared a few times. The chain recombines TRBV5-1 with TRBJ2-5, with 8 bases matching TRBD2. Germline CDR1 reads SGHRS; CDR2 reads YFSETQ. J lost 3 bases, V lost 2 bases, and 9 bases had no gene match. The CDR3 is 16 amino acids. The CDR3 DNA is TGCGCCAGCAGCTTACCAACGGGACTAGGGGAAGAGACCCAGTACTTC. Amino acid sequence: CASSLPTGLGEETQYF.

Concerning this clonotype itself: Germline is not matched at one junction end, which may reflect a read error. The chain couples TRBV3-1 to TRBJ2-3; tentatively, D is TRBD1 or TRBD2 (5 bases each). This CDR3 contains 15 residues. Germline loops: CDR1 LGHDT, CDR2 YNNKEL (reference sequence). The CDR3 is CASSRWDPFTDMQYF. CDR3 in DNA: TGTGCCAGCAGCCGTTGGGACCCCTTCACAGATATGCAGTATTTT.

This CDR3 is CAISEQDPLEGANTEAFF. CDR3 sequence (DNA): TGTGCCATCAGTGAACAAGACCCCCTTGAGGGGGCGAACACTGAAGCTTTCTTT. This chain uses TRBV10-3 with TRBJ1-1, with 7 bases aligning to TRBD1. The V segment lost 3 bases and the J segment 1 base; nucleotides outside the gene matches: 14. Germline-derived CDR1 and CDR2 are ENHRY and SYGVKD. The CDR3 has 18 amino acids.

This clonotype was seen at least ten times. The chain is built from TRBV5-1 and TRBJ1-2; D remains unclear. Germline V gives CDR1 SGHRS, CDR2 YFSETQ. Trimming stripped 0 bases from V and 4 bases from J, with 16 bases between. This CDR3 has 16 residues. The CDR3 DNA follows: TGCGCCAGCAGCTTGGGGGCCGCCGGAGGTTTCTATGGCTACACCTTC. Encoded protein: CASSLGAAGGFYGYTF.

For the CDR3, the DNA is TGTGCCAGCAGCCACTGGGCTAGCGGGGTACCCTTATACAATGAGCAGTTCTTC. It specifies CASSHWASGVPLYNEQFF. This chain connects TRBV3-1 to TRBJ2-1; the match to TRBD2 covers 9 bases. Germline CDR1 reads LGHDT; CDR2 reads YNNKEL (reference sequence). The CDR3 spans 18 residues. The trim removed 3 bases at V and 4 bases at J, leaving 13 bases unmatched.

This sequence joins TRBV20-1 and TRBJ1-6, with a possible D match to TRBD1 (6 bases). The V end lost 4 bases, the J end lost 10 bases, and 14 bases lay between the germline ends. The germline V gene encodes CDR1 DFQATT and CDR2 SNEGSKA (reference sequence). CDR3 length: 13 amino acids. CDR3 residues: CSAKRRGQSPLHF. The CDR3 DNA sequence: TGCAGTGCTAAACGCCGGGGGCAGTCACCCCTCCACTTT.

This clonotype was seen a few times. This rearrangement joins TRBV29-1 to TRBJ1-1; the D is unclear. The V end lost 5 bases, the J end lost 0 bases, and 13 bases lay between the germline ends. The CDR3 is made up of 14 amino acids. CDR1 and CDR2 from the germline V gene are SQVTM and ANQGSEA. CDR3 sequence reads: CSVLEPLMNTEAFF. The CDR3 nucleotides read TGCAGCGTTTTGGAGCCCCTCATGAACACTGAAGCTTTCTTT.

Concerning this clonotype itself: Just one base apart from a much larger clone, this may be a read error. The V gene is TRBV12-3 or TRBV12-4, the J gene TRBJ2-7; D gene uncertain. This CDR3 has 14 amino acids. V lost 5 bases and J 7 bases, leaving 18 bases between the germline ends. DNA for the CDR3: TGTGCCAGCAGTCCCACAGAACCCTACAATGAGCAGTACTTC. Its protein is CASSPTEPYNEQYF.

Only a few counts were recorded for this clonotype. V and J are TRBV4-1 and TRBJ1-2; D gene ambiguous. Germline V gene sequence: CDR1 MGHRA, CDR2 YSYEKL. Trimming took off 8 bases at V and 0 bases at J, with 13 bases between the two ends. This CDR3 is 14 amino acids long. In DNA, the CDR3 is TGCGCCAGCGGGGTGAGAGTTTCTAACTATGGCTACACCTTC. Protein product: CASGVRVSNYGYTF.

In its sample, this clonotype was seen a few times. The rearrangement uses TRBV18 and TRBJ2-7; weak D call: TRBD2 (6 bases). CDR1 and CDR2 from the germline V gene are KGHSH and LQKENI. The V gene lost 3 bases and the J gene lost 2 bases, with 26 bases spanning the gap. The CDR3 consists of 19 residues. CDR3 coding DNA: TGTGCCAGCTCACCGCAAATTCATCTCGGGACTTCCGCGGCCTACGAGCAGTACTTC. Translating it yields CASSPQIHLGTSAAYEQYF.

The chain is built from TRBV27 and TRBJ2-1, with D possibly matching TRBD2 (6 bases). The V end was cut by 3 bases, the J end by 4 bases, with 13 bases between. The CDR3 runs to 15 residues. The V gene's germline CDR1 is MNHEY and CDR2 SMNVEV (reference sequence). This chain's CDR3 is CASSFEGAGYNEQFF. CDR3 sequence (DNA): TGTGCCAGCAGTTTTGAGGGCGCGGGGTACAATGAGCAGTTCTTC.

The rearrangement uses TRBV5-6 and TRBJ2-3; TRBD2 matches at 14 bases. Germline values: CDR1 SGHDT, CDR2 YYEEEE. The J segment lost 2 bases and the V segment lost 4 bases, leaving 9 bases of the junction unmatched. The CDR3 is 18 amino acids. CDR3 region: CASSVTSGGAWVTDTQYF. Written as DNA, the CDR3 is TGTGCCAGCAGCGTGACTAGCGGGGGGGCTTGGGTCACAGATACGCAGTATTTT.

This clonotype has more than one count but fewer than ten. The V call is TRBV25-1, the J call TRBJ2-7; TRBD2 is a possible D gene (5 bases). V was pared by 1 base and J by 2 bases, with 9 bases between. The CDR3 is 14 amino acids. Per the germline V gene, CDR1 is MGHDK and CDR2 is SYGVNS. As DNA, the CDR3 is TGTGCCAGCAGTGAATTCGGGGTCCCCTACGAGCAGTACTTC. It encodes CASSEFGVPYEQYF.

This clonotype was detected a few times. V and J are TRBV20-1 and TRBJ2-7, with 8 bases aligning to TRBD1. Germline trimming cut 6 bases from V and 2 bases from J; bases unmatched to any gene: 9. Germline values: CDR1 DFQATT, CDR2 SNEGSKA (reference sequence). The CDR3 consists of 14 residues. CDR3: CSALPGTGPYEQYF. The CDR3 bases are TGCAGTGCCTTACCCGGGACAGGCCCCTACGAGCAGTACTTC.

This clonotype came up a few times. CDR3 region: CASSFSRTSGETQYF. For the CDR3, the DNA is TGTGCCAGCAGCTTCTCCCGGACTAGCGGGGAGACCCAGTACTTC. The chain employs TRBV7-2 and TRBJ2-5; TRBD2 agrees at 11 bases. CDR3 length: 15 amino acids. Germline V gene lookup returns CDR1 SGHTA and CDR2 FQGNSA. The J segment lost 5 bases and the V segment lost 3 bases, leaving 5 bases of the junction unmatched.

This clonotype has just a few counts. V usage is TRBV9 and J usage is TRBJ2-7; maybe TRBD2 (6 bases). Germline assignment: CDR1 SGDLS and CDR2 YYNGEE. The CDR3 extends over 13 amino acids. Trimming shortened V by 2 bases and J by 7 bases, and 13 bases separated the two germline ends. The CDR3 loop reads CASSVGLFNEQYF. CDR3 bases: TGTGCCAGCAGCGTGGGACTTTTCAATGAGCAGTACTTC. The full variable domain, rest sourced from reference TRBV9 and TRBJ2-7, is DSGVTQTPKHLITATGQRVTLRCSPRSGDLSVYWYQQSLDQGLQFLIQYYNGEERAKGNILERFSAQQFPDLHSELNLSSLELGDSALYFCASSVGLFNEQYFGPGTRLTVT.

Many counts were recorded for this clonotype. V gene TRBV20-1 combines with J gene TRBJ2-3; no definite D call. V lost 1 base and J 9 bases, leaving 8 bases between the germline ends. This CDR3 is built from 11 residues. Germline V CDR1 and CDR2: DFQATT, SNEGSKA (reference sequence). The CDR3 DNA reads TGCAGTGCTAGAGGAGGAAGCACGCAGTATTTT. Protein: CSARGGSTQYF.

The chain employs TRBV28 and TRBJ2-3; 11 positions agree with TRBD1. V was clipped by 8 bases and J by 11 bases; unmatched bases: 9. This CDR3 contains 13 residues. Germline CDR1 MDHEN, CDR2 SYDVKM. CDR3 protein: CASPRDRGRKQYF. CDR3 sequence (DNA): TGTGCCAGCCCACGGGACAGGGGGAGGAAGCAGTATTTT.

CDR3: CASSPDRGLSSYNEQYF. CDR3 bases: TGTGCCAGCAGCCCGGACAGGGGGTTAAGCTCCTACAATGAGCAGTACTTC. This rearrangement joins TRBV7-9 to TRBJ2-1; 10 bases are a match to TRBD1. The J call may not be correct, given that the DNA end is closer to TRBJ2-7. Germline V gene data show CDR1 as SEHNR and CDR2 as FQNEAQ (reference sequence). The CDR3 consists of 17 residues.

This clonotype turned up a few times. The rearrangement links TRBV20-1 to TRBJ2-4; 7 bases are a match to TRBD1. The last part of the DNA fits TRBJ2-7 better; the J call may be wrong. The CDR3 consists of 15 residues. Germline CDR1 reads DFQATT; CDR2 reads SNEGSKA (reference sequence). The CDR3 loop reads CSARNDQGVPYEQYF. In DNA, the CDR3 is TGCAGTGCTAGAAATGACCAGGGGGTCCCCTACGAGCAGTACTTC.